These 3 T cell receptor beta chains were sequenced from one sample in a study of T-cell reconstitution after alpha-beta-depleted transplantation in children. Researchers prepared the TCRbeta library using unique molecular identifiers, the study reports. TCRdb ran MiXCR on the PCR reads and lists one entry per CDR3 protein. This table holds hundreds of thousands of distinct CDR3 sequences, around 15% found once. Sequenced material: PBMCs, mostly from graft donor cells, taken 360 days after TCRalphabeta/CD19-depleted stem cell transplant. All receptors come from a male patient under 18 who had a stem cell transplant for acute lymphoblastic leukemia, so the T cells may come from the graft donor.

In its sample, this clonotype was seen a few times. The CDR3 loop reads CASSPGQGEGKLFF. The CDR3 region has the DNA TGTGCCAGCAGCCCCGGACAGGGCGAGGGAAAACTGTTTTTT. This chain uses TRBV7-9 with TRBJ1-4, with TRBD1 identical over 8 bases. Germline V lookup: CDR1 SEHNR, CDR2 FQNEAQ (reference sequence). The CDR3 totals 14 residues. The V gene end was trimmed by 5 bases and the J gene end by 10 bases; junction bases not matched to a gene: 9.

This clonotype has just a few counts. The J gene is TRBJ2-7, the V gene TRBV12-3 or TRBV12-4; 8 nucleotides line up with TRBD2. This CDR3 contains 15 residues. The J segment lost 1 base and the V segment lost 3 bases, leaving 5 bases of the junction unmatched. CDR3 nucleotide sequence: TGTGCCAGCAGTTTCGGGGGGGGCGGGTCCTACGAGCAGTACTTC. Amino acids: CASSFGGGGSYEQYF.

Many counts were recorded for this clonotype. The chain recombines TRBV19 with TRBJ1-1, with 10 bases identical to TRBD1. CDR1 and CDR2 (germline): LNHDA, SQIVND (reference sequence). The CDR3 is 17 amino acids. V was clipped by 3 bases and J by 4 bases; unmatched bases: 11. The DNA of the CDR3 is TGTGCCAGTAGTATTTTTGGGACAGGGGTTTCGAGCACTGAAGCTTTCTTT. Translated, it gives CASSIFGTGVSSTEAFF.